This T cell receptor (beta chain) is drawn from a study of OX40 agonist ivuxolimab in advanced cancers. In terms of the full investigation: Ivuxolimab was an agonistic, fully human IgG2 monoclonal antibody directed against OX40 (CD134), a costimulatory receptor. Intravenous ivuxolimab was administered to patients every 2 weeks at six dose levels: 0.01, 0.1, 0.3, 1.5, 3 and 10 mg/kg. Prior anti-PD-1, anti-PD-L1 or anti-CTLA-4 therapy was permitted, and 40% of dose-escalation patients had received checkpoint inhibitors. The purpose of peripheral TCRbeta sequencing was to test whether ivuxolimab changed TCR sequence diversity and led to clonal T-cell expansion. Of the roughly 52 dose-escalation patients, hepatocellular carcinoma was present in approximately 20, melanoma in approximately 15, renal cell carcinoma in 9 and head and neck cancer in 9. The dose-escalation cohort was 80% to 90% male with a mean age of around 62 years, ranging from 23 to 79. Partial responses were achieved by three dose-escalation patients, of whom one had hepatocellular carcinoma and two had cutaneous melanoma. The paper covers the monotherapy dose-escalation part of the phase I ivuxolimab trial, which included N of about 50 patients. What the authors observed across the whole study: In the 0.1-3.0 mg/kg groups, partial responders were among the patients with the lowest normalized peripheral clonal expansion, particularly in CD8+ T cells. At doses of 0.1 to 3.0 mg/kg, clonal expansion of both CD4+ and CD8+ blood T cells was observed from baseline to week 6. On average, CD8+ T cells showed more expanded clones than CD4+ T cells after ivuxolimab. The antigen specificity of the clonally expanded peripheral T cells was not determined. Low levels of normalized T-cell clonal expansion were also seen in some patients who did not respond.

A word on this clone: It has no known antigen specificity. Qualities for individual bases were not recorded, and no much larger clone is one base off.

Patients with a history of autoimmune disease or receiving systemic immunosuppression were excluded from the trial. Peripheral blood for TCR sequencing was drawn from every dose cohort at baseline, at cycle 4 day 1 and at cycle 7 day 1. Samples came from an open-label, multicenter, first-in-human phase I dose-escalation trial of ivuxolimab. Adults with locally advanced or metastatic melanoma, renal cell, hepatocellular, or head and neck squamous cell carcinoma were enrolled in the trial. CD4+ and CD8+ T cells were sorted separately from peripheral blood before TCR sequencing. From a lookup of the germline V gene, CDR1 and CDR2 are KGHSY and FQNENV. The CDR3 runs 16 residues from the cysteine to the phenylalanine. Of the read, only the CDR3 DNA is kept; its 48 bases are in frame from base 1. At the junction V is shortened by 4 bases and J by 0 bases, with 13 bases in between. Genomic DNA was extracted from sorted cells for sequencing of the TCRbeta CDR3 region. The immunoSEQ Assay was used for sequencing of TCRbeta CDR3 regions. TCRdb took over this immuneACCESS table, retaining in-frame rearrangements with V and J assigned. Such tables are incomplete; in checked studies, under half of the missing clones stem from an unresolved V gene, and the remainder is unexplained. The sample profile shows about 64,000 clones; roughly 82% of them were found once. About 2% of the sample belongs to the ten largest clones.

The chain was built from TRBV16 and TRBJ1-5, with TRBD1 perhaps the D gene, on 6 matching bases. This TCR derives from an adult with an advanced solid tumor such as melanoma, head and neck, liver or kidney cancer. Specimen: CD4+ or CD8+ T cells sorted from blood, collected in a trial of the OX40 agonist ivuxolimab. This receptor carries the CDR3 CASSPRGRNSNQPQHF. The nucleotide sequence reads as follows: TGTGCCAGCAGCCCCCGGGGGCGGAATAGCAATCAGCCCCAGCATTTT.